This TCR beta chain is from a study of shared clonotypes between healthy human individuals. Comments on this clone: Its antigen is undetermined.

Overall study findings and caveats: Generation probability values for non-shared clonotypes were lower than those for clonotypes shared by all four donors.

Germline trimming cut 8 bases from V and 4 bases from J; bases unmatched to any gene: 9. Germline-derived CDR1 and CDR2 are SEHNR and FQNEAQ (reference sequence). This CDR3 is 16 amino acids long. CD4+ cells were split into CD45RA+ naive and CD45RA-negative memory subsets. Original methodology: From ImmunoSEQ came sequences covering only the junction and carrying no quality scores, so filtering differed. The assay was immunoSEQ multiplex PCR, and TCRdb's table has in-frame clones only and misses some. V and J calls and clone size are those listed in that table; D and trimming were worked out from the DNA. The table records more than 2 million clones, 85% to 95% of them present only once.

The source is a man aged 18-30 years in good health. The sample consisted of naive CD4+ T cells sorted from blood. As to subset: CD45RA+ positively selected. The rearrangement joins TRBV7-9 to TRBJ2-6, with TRBD1 identical over 9 bases. CDR3 sequence: CASGRTGASGANVLTF. As DNA, the CDR3 is TGTGCCAGCGGGAGGACAGGGGCTTCGGGGGCCAACGTCCTGACTTTC.